The rows below give T cell receptor beta chains drawn from one sample of a study of vaccination and CD4 T cells after COVID-19. Their antigens remain unidentified. TCRdb reanalysed the PCR reads using MiXCR and keeps one entry per CDR3 protein. The data contain about 25,000 distinct CDR3 sequences, about 40% of them singletons. The specimen was CD4+ T cells from blood, cultured in vitro. The origin of the receptors is a human donor who had recovered from COVID-19. Each CDR3 is given with its conserved first and last residue. A D gene is named only where the DNA matches it firmly. Expanded clones get a size class; other rows say once, few or many, or leave the size out.

J,V,D,size,DNA,CDR3
TRBJ2-7,TRBV11-2,-,once,TGTGCCAGCAGCCTAGCTTTCGGGAGAACGGGGGAGGAGCAGTACTTC,CASSLAFGRTGEEQYF
TRBJ2-3,TRBV2,-,-,TGTGCCAGCAGAACGGACGGGTGGGATACGCAGTATTTT,CASRTDGWDTQYF
TRBJ2-2,TRBV20-1,TRBD2,few,TGCAGTGCCAGTAGCGGGCAACCTTCCGGGGAGCTGTTTTTT,CSASSGQPSGELFF
TRBJ1-1,TRBV6-1,TRBD1,-,TGTGCCAGCAGCCCACTTGGGACAGTAACCACTGAAGCTTTCTTT,CASSPLGTVTTEAFF
TRBJ2-2,TRBV6-2/TRBV6-3,TRBD2,-,TGTGCCAGCAGTTACGGGACTAGCGGGCTACTCGGGGAGCTGTTTTTT,CASSYGTSGLLGELFF
TRBJ1-3,TRBV20-1,TRBD1,few,TGCAGTGCTATACAGGGGTTGGGAAACACCATATATTTT,CSAIQGLGNTIYF
TRBJ1-1,TRBV5-1,-,-,TGCGCCAGCAGCTTGGAAGCAGGCGAAGCTTTCTTT,CASSLEAGEAFF
TRBJ2-5,TRBV11-2,TRBD2,-,TGTGCCAGCAGCCTAGGGTTGGCGGGGGACGAGACCCAGTACTTC,CASSLGLAGDETQYF
TRBJ2-1,TRBV7-9,-,once,TGTGCCAGCAGCTCCCTGGGGGGGCAGTTCTTC,CASSSLGGQFF
TRBJ1-2,TRBV6-1,-,-,TGTGCCAGCGCAGGCGGGCCGAGGGACTATGGCTACACCTTC,CASAGGPRDYGYTF
TRBJ2-5,TRBV10-3,TRBD2,-,TGTGCCATCAGTGAGTCTGGGACTAGCGGGAAAGAGACCCAGTACTTC,CAISESGTSGKETQYF
TRBJ2-7,TRBV28,TRBD2,few,TGTGCCAGCAGGACTAGCGGGAGTAGGTACGAGCAGTACTTC,CASRTSGSRYEQYF
TRBJ2-3,TRBV25-1,-,few,TGTGCCAGCAGTGAAGAGGGGCGGGTAAGCACAGATACGCAGTATTTT,CASSEEGRVSTDTQYF
TRBJ2-3,TRBV24-1,-,few,TGTGCCACCAGTGACCAAGACAGGCTCTTGGCAGATACGCAGTATTTT,CATSDQDRLLADTQYF
TRBJ2-7,TRBV7-8,-,few,TGTGCCAGCAGCTTAGCGATGGCAGGGGTCGGCTACGAGCAGTACTTC,CASSLAMAGVGYEQYF
TRBJ2-3,TRBV7-4,TRBD1,-,TGTGCCAGCAGCGCCCATTCCGGGACAGAAAGCACAGATACGCAGTATTTT,CASSAHSGTESTDTQYF
TRBJ1-4,TRBV20-1,TRBD1,-,TGCAGTGCTAGAGTACAGGGGGCGGGCAATGAAAAACTGTTTTTT,CSARVQGAGNEKLFF
TRBJ2-7,TRBV7-9,-,-,TGTGCCAGCAGCCCCCAGACAGCGGGCTCCTACGAGCAGTACTTC,CASSPQTAGSYEQYF
TRBJ1-1,TRBV28,-,-,TGTGCCAGCAGCAGGGTCGCTGAAGCTTTCTTT,CASSRVAEAFF
TRBJ1-2,TRBV12-3/TRBV12-4,TRBD1,-,TGTGCCAGCAGTTTGACAGGGGAGAATGGCTACACCTTC,CASSLTGENGYTF
TRBJ1-6,TRBV5-1,TRBD1,-,TGCGCCAGCAGCCGCTATACCGGGACAGATCTTACACCCCTCCACTTT,CASSRYTGTDLTPLHF
TRBJ1-2,TRBV19,-,medium-sized,TGTGCCAGTAAGCCCCAGGTCGGAGGGTCCTATGGCTACACCTTC,CASKPQVGGSYGYTF
TRBJ2-7,TRBV19,-,-,TGTGCCAGTAGTACCCAAATAACCACCTCCTACGAGCAGTACTTC,CASSTQITTSYEQYF
TRBJ1-1,TRBV28,-,-,TGTGCCAGCGCCGGGGTAGGGGGGAACACTGAAGCTTTCTTT,CASAGVGGNTEAFF
TRBJ2-7,TRBV10-2,TRBD1,-,TGCGCCAGCAGTGGGGACAGATCGGTATATAGTGAGCAGTACTTC,CASSGDRSVYSEQYF
TRBJ1-5,TRBV7-2,-,-,TGTGCCAGCAGCTTGTCTAAGTTGGGCAATCAGCCCCAGCATTTT,CASSLSKLGNQPQHF
TRBJ2-1,TRBV10-3,-,-,TGTGCCTCCGGCGCCGGGCGGAACTTGTTCTTC,CASGAGRNLFF
TRBJ1-5,TRBV6-1,-,few,TGTGCCAGCAGTCCTGGGACATATAGCAATCAGCCCCAGCATTTT,CASSPGTYSNQPQHF
TRBJ2-3,TRBV12-3/TRBV12-4,-,-,TGTGCCGTGGGGGTGGATACGCAGTATTTT,CAVGVDTQYF
TRBJ1-6,TRBV6-1,-,-,TGTGCCAGCAGTGTTGGCGGACGACGGAATTCACCCCTCCACTTT,CASSVGGRRNSPLHF
TRBJ2-5,TRBV6-1,-,few,TGTGCCAGCAGGGGAAACAGGGAAAAGCGAGAGACCCAGTACTTC,CASRGNREKRETQYF
TRBJ1-2,TRBV2,-,few,TGTGCCAGCAGAATTGGACAGAACTATGGCTACACCTTC,CASRIGQNYGYTF
TRBJ1-5,TRBV28,-,-,TGTGCCAGCAGTTTCCAAGGGCCCCAGCATTTT,CASSFQGPQHF
TRBJ2-1,TRBV24-1,TRBD1,-,TGTGCCACCAAACAGGGGTCCGACAATGAGCAGTTCTTC,CATKQGSDNEQFF
TRBJ2-5,TRBV5-1,-,-,TGCGCCAGCCATGGGGAGACCCAGTACTTC,CASHGETQYF
TRBJ2-5,TRBV2,TRBD2,few,TGTGCCAGCAGTGAGTTTGGACTAGCAGTCCAAGAGACCCAGTACTTC,CASSEFGLAVQETQYF
TRBJ2-4,TRBV7-9,TRBD2,-,TGTGCCAGCAGCTTAATTGCGGGGGGGCTGGACATTCAGTACTTC,CASSLIAGGLDIQYF
TRBJ1-1,TRBV7-6,TRBD1,few,TGTGCCAGCAGCCCCCGGGACAGCATGAACACTGAAGCTTTCTTT,CASSPRDSMNTEAFF
TRBJ2-5,TRBV12-3/TRBV12-4,TRBD1,-,TGTGCCAGCAGTCCCTATACACAGGGGGCGCTTGGGACCCAGTACTTC,CASSPYTQGALGTQYF
TRBJ2-5,TRBV28,TRBD2,once,TGTGCCAGCAGTTTGACTAGCGGGGGGCGGGAGACCCAGTACTTC,CASSLTSGGRETQYF
TRBJ2-7,TRBV5-1,-,-,TGCGCCAGCAGCTCGGACCCGGGACACGGACTCGAGCAGTACTTC,CASSSDPGHGLEQYF
TRBJ1-5,TRBV5-6,-,-,TGTGCCAGCAGCCTTGATCCAGGACAGCCCCAGCATTTT,CASSLDPGQPQHF
TRBJ1-1,TRBV10-3,-,few,TGTGCCATCAGTGAGTCCGGGGGCCGGAACACTGAAGCTTTCTTT,CAISESGGRNTEAFF
TRBJ1-2,TRBV21-1,-,-,TGTGCCAGCAGCAGGACAGGGGCTCCTGTGAACTATGGCTACACCTTC,CASSRTGAPVNYGYTF
TRBJ2-3,TRBV4-2,TRBD2,-,TGTGCCAGCAGCCGGGGTGTAGCGGGAAGCGCAGATACGCAGTATTTT,CASSRGVAGSADTQYF
TRBJ1-1,TRBV6-1,TRBD1,-,TGTGCCAGCAGGCGGGACAGGGGTACCACTGAAGCTTTCTTT,CASRRDRGTTEAFF
TRBJ1-6,TRBV6-1,-,-,TGTGCCAGCAGGGCGGAAAATAATTCACCCCTCCACTTT,CASRAENNSPLHF
TRBJ2-1,TRBV7-7,-,-,TGTGCTAGCAGCTTAGTGGTCTCCTACAATGAGCAGTTCTTC,CASSLVVSYNEQFF